What follows describes a single T cell receptor (beta chain). This record comes from a study of blood T cell repertoires in COVID-19. In the study overall: Collection of acute and convalescent COVID-19 samples took place in the United States, Italy and Spain. In each case, the material was cDNA or gDNA derived from T cells, B-cell-depleted T cells, or PBMCs.

The CDR3 sequence is 14 residues long. Trimming at V came to 2 bases and at J to 8 bases, leaving 3 bases not matched to a gene. Germline V gene data show CDR1 as SGHKS and CDR2 as YYEKEE (reference sequence). In the authors' workflow: Counts of nucleated cells, estimated from reference gene primer amplification, were obtained. TCRdb's copy holds only in-frame clones and misses some; the assay was immunoSEQ multiplex PCR. V and J calls plus clone size are reproduced from that table; the DNA served to infer D and trimming. The sample records more than 150,000 clones, roughly nine tenths being singletons.

This chain uses TRBV5-5 with TRBJ1-4; TRBD1 agrees at 10 bases. The receptor comes from a man aged 70-80 years with active or convalescent COVID-19. The sample comprised peripheral blood. This chain's CDR3 is CASSLMTGGEKLFF. In DNA form, the CDR3 reads TGTGCCAGCAGCTTAATGACAGGGGGCGAAAAACTGTTTTTT. The variable domain in full, completed from reference TRBV5-5 and TRBJ1-4, reads DAGVTQSPTHLIKTRGQQVTLRCSPISGHKSVSWYQQVLGQGPQFIFQYYEKEERGRGNFPDRFSARQFPNYSSELNVNALLLGDSALYLCASSLMTGGEKLFFGSGTQLSVL.